This TCR beta chain originates from a study of patients and donors after allogeneic stem cell transplantation. The V and J ends lost 0 bases and 6 bases, in that order; junction bases with no gene match: 9. CDR3 length equals 15 residues. The germline gives CDR1 SGHRS, CDR2 YFSETQ. TCRdb fed the RT-PCR reads into MiXCR, producing one record per CDR3 protein. This repertoire shows some 160,000 distinct CDR3 sequences, about 24% found once; its top ten account for roughly 27%. The specimen was blood, either unsorted or a sorted T cell fraction (not recorded which). The V gene is TRBV5-1, the J gene TRBJ2-7, with 7 bases that match TRBD1. The receptor was isolated from a human donor who was either an allogeneic HSCT recipient or a stem cell or donor lymphocyte infusion donor (not recorded which). It is not recorded whose cells these are; they may come from a transplant donor. DNA for the CDR3: TGCGCCAGCAGCTTGGATGAGACAGGGACGGGCGAGCAGTACTTC. Residues: CASSLDETGTGEQYF.